The sequence of this TCR beta chain was determined in a study of shared clonotypes between healthy human individuals. The naive CD8 fraction comprised CD45RO-negative cells positively selected for CCR7 and excluded terminally differentiated effector memory CD45RA+ cells. Profiling relied on immunoSEQ multiplex PCR, and the TCRdb table lists in-frame clones only, not all of them. The sample carries around 1.9 million clones, 85% to 95% recorded once. Germline CDR1 is MDHEN and CDR2 is SYDVKM. The CDR3 runs 15 residues. Between the trimmed V and J ends, which lost 5 bases and 8 bases, there was a span of 21 bases.

The source of this sequence is a man aged 18 to 29 in good health. Some clones in this sample may be carry-over from other donors' samples. The sample comprised naive CD8+ T cells from PBMCs. The V gene is TRBV28, the J gene TRBJ1-2; unclear D gene. CDR3 amino acids: CASSPRGREMEGYTF. The CDR3, as DNA: TGTGCCAGCAGTCCCCGCGGGAGGGAGATGGAAGGCTACACCTTC.